This TCR beta chain was sequenced during a study of blood T cell repertoires in COVID-19. Study context: The study drew acute and convalescent COVID-19 samples from the United States, Italy and Spain. Nucleic acid was either cDNA or gDNA, and it came from T cells, B-cell-depleted T cells, or PBMCs.

Clones were read by immunoSEQ multiplex PCR, and TCRdb kept only the in-frame ones, dropping some. The sample has 44,000 or so clones; roughly 70% are singletons. The CDR3 is made up of 16 amino acids. The V and J ends lost 4 bases and 1 base respectively, with 15 bases between them. Germline loops: CDR1 SGHDT, CDR2 YYEEEE. The sample comprised peripheral blood. The sequence was obtained from a man older than 75 with acute or convalescent COVID-19. The gene calls are TRBV5-6 and TRBJ1-5; maybe TRBD1 (5 bases). The CDR3 is CASSRGPGVSNQPQHF. The CDR3 nucleotides are TGTGCCAGCAGCCGCGGCCCGGGGGTGAGCAATCAGCCCCAGCATTTT.